This T cell receptor beta chain stems from a study of blood T cell repertoires in COVID-19. In the study overall: Samples taken during acute and convalescent COVID-19 were collected in the United States, Italy and Spain. Sources were T cells, B-cell-depleted T cells, or PBMCs; the material itself was cDNA or gDNA.

Source study methods: Amplification from reference gene primers served as the basis for estimated nucleated cell counts. Clones were sequenced by immunoSEQ multiplex PCR, and TCRdb holds only the in-frame ones, with some missing. V and J calls and clone size follow that table, whereas D and trimming were derived from the DNA. The table has 260,000 or so clones, roughly four fifths seen once. This CDR3 region has 14 residues. V lost 5 bases, J lost 4 bases, and 8 bases stayed unmatched. The germline gives CDR1 GTSNPN, CDR2 SVGIG (reference sequence). A few counts support this clone. The chain uses TRBV30 and TRBJ1-2; 9 nucleotides match TRBD1. The receptor's source is a woman in her seventies with acute or convalescent COVID-19. Sequencing was carried out using peripheral blood. The CDR3 here is CAWRGQGTLYGYTF. The DNA of the CDR3 is TGTGCCTGGCGCGGACAGGGGACGCTCTATGGCTACACCTTC.